A single sample is the source of the 16 T cell receptor beta chains below, sequenced in a study of blood T cell repertoires in COVID-19 (dated by TCRdb to about 2020). The library came from the immunoSEQ multiplex PCR assay. The table was pulled from immuneACCESS by TCRdb, which kept in-frame rearrangements only. Such tables lose some clones; where checked, under half of the loss comes from unresolved V genes, and the rest has no known cause. This sample has some 38,000 clones in its table, and more than 85% of those were observed once. The ten top clones hold 2% to 2.5% of the sample. Material for sequencing was peripheral blood. The receptors derive from a man over 45 with active COVID-19.

This clone was observed a single time. The rearrangement joins TRBV4-3 to TRBJ1-1; TRBD1 might be the D (6 bases). Germline assignment: CDR1 LGHNA and CDR2 YSLEER. This CDR3 has 12 residues. V was pared by 2 bases and J by 11 bases, with 12 bases between. In DNA form, the CDR3 reads TGCGCCAGCAGCCAATGGGGGCAACGGGCTTTCTTT. This gives the protein CASSQWGQRAFF.

The table lists this clone with a count of one. The chain joins TRBV12-3 or TRBV12-4 to TRBJ1-1; D unresolved. The CDR3 length is 11 residues. V lost 7 bases to trimming and J lost 4 bases, with 7 bases between them. The chain's CDR3 is CASTTGTEAFF. As DNA, the CDR3 is TGTGCCAGCACTACTGGCACTGAAGCTTTCTTT.

This clone was counted only a few times. The rearrangement uses TRBV5-1 and TRBJ1-1; no definite D call. Germline-derived CDR1 and CDR2 are SGHRS and YFSETQ. CDR3 length: 14 amino acids. The V end was cut by 2 bases, the J end by 3 bases, with 11 bases between. CDR3 amino acids: CASSFFSGDTEAFF. CDR3 in DNA: TGCGCCAGCAGCTTCTTCTCCGGGGACACTGAAGCTTTCTTT.

The chain employs TRBV7-9 and TRBJ2-5; 8 positions match TRBD1. V shed 4 bases, J shed 6 bases, and the junction held 4 bases outside the gene matches. Germline CDR1 is SEHNR and CDR2 is FQNEAQ (reference sequence). The CDR3 loop spans 13 amino acids. CDR3 nucleotide sequence: TGTGCCAGCAGCTCCGGACAGGGACAGACCCAGTACTTC. Translation gives CASSSGQGQTQYF. Together with reference TRBV7-9 and TRBJ2-5, the CDR3 gives the full variable domain: DTGVSQNPRHKITKRGQNVTFRCDPISEHNRLYWYRQTLGQGPEFLTYFQNEAQLEKSRLLSDRFSAERPKGSFSTLEIQRTEQGDSAMYLCASSSGQGQTQYFGPGTRLLVL.

The J gene is TRBJ1-4, the V gene TRBV3-1 (or the pseudogene TRBV3-2); possibly TRBD1 for D (5 bases). The V gene's germline CDR1 is LGHDT and CDR2 YNNKEL (reference sequence). The V end lost 4 bases, the J end lost 7 bases, and 13 bases lay between the germline ends. The CDR3 loop spans 14 amino acids. CDR3 in amino acids: CASSRGLTGEKLFF. CDR3 DNA: TGTGCCAGCAGCCGGGGACTGACGGGTGAAAAACTGTTTTTT.

The table lists this clone with a count of one. V is TRBV5-4 and J is TRBJ1-1, with TRBD1 as a possible D gene (5 bases). This CDR3 comprises 13 residues. The germline V gene encodes CDR1 SGHNT and CDR2 YYREEE (reference sequence). Trimming cost V 3 bases and J 5 bases, with 11 bases left between them. CDR3: CASSYAQVTEAFF. DNA of the CDR3: TGTGCCAGCAGCTACGCACAGGTGACTGAAGCTTTCTTT.

The rearrangement joins TRBV3-1 (or the pseudogene TRBV3-2) to TRBJ2-7; TRBD2 agrees at 7 bases. Germline V gene lookup returns CDR1 LGHDT and CDR2 YNNKEL (reference sequence). CDR3 length equals 17 residues. V dropped 1 base and J dropped 0; count of bases not matched to a gene: 9. CDR3 sequence (DNA): TGTGCCAGCAGCCAAGTGGCGCAGCGGGGACCCTCCTACGAGCAGTACTTC. Its protein is CASSQVAQRGPSYEQYF.

This chain joins TRBV6-6 and TRBJ2-1; possibly TRBD2 for D (6 bases). V was trimmed by 2 bases and J by 7 bases, leaving 15 bases between them. Germline CDR1 MNHNY, CDR2 SVGAGI (reference sequence). This CDR3 has 15 amino acids. CDR3 nucleotide sequence: TGTGCCAGCAGTTACACCCCCGGGAGTTCGAATGAGCAGTTCTTC. It yields the protein CASSYTPGSSNEQFF.

The rearrangement uses TRBV5-5 and TRBJ1-4; maybe TRBD1 (6 bases). Trimming removed 3 bases at V and 7 bases at J, with 13 bases between. CDR3 length: 14 residues. The germline gives CDR1 SGHKS, CDR2 YYEKEE (reference sequence). The CDR3 is CASSSAGVGEKLFF. The CDR3 coding sequence is TGTGCCAGCAGCTCGGCAGGGGTGGGTGAAAAACTGTTTTTT.

The J gene is TRBJ1-6, the V gene TRBV4-3; no clear D gene. Between the trimmed V and J ends, which lost 0 bases and 8 bases, there was a span of 11 bases. The CDR3 has 15 residues. Germline V gene sequence: CDR1 LGHNA, CDR2 YSLEER. The CDR3 DNA reads as TGCGCCAGCAGCCAAGACAACATGGCGGATTCACCCCTCCACTTT. Amino acid sequence: CASSQDNMADSPLHF.

This rearrangement joins TRBV3-1 (or the pseudogene TRBV3-2) to TRBJ2-4; possibly TRBD2 for D (5 bases). Trimming stripped 4 bases from V and 12 bases from J, with 16 bases between. This CDR3 region has 13 residues. Germline lookup yields CDR1 LGHDT and CDR2 YNNKEL (reference sequence). CDR3 nucleotide sequence: TGTGCCAGCAGCCGTTCCACTAGGACCCATCAGTACTTC. It translates to CASSRSTRTHQYF.

The V call is TRBV5-1, the J call TRBJ2-3; D might be TRBD1 (6 bases). V lost 4 bases and J 0 bases, leaving 12 bases between the germline ends. Germline CDR1 SGHRS, CDR2 YFSETQ. The CDR3 extends over 15 amino acids. CDR3 in DNA: TGCGCCAGCAGCCGACAGGCCTCTAGCACAGATACGCAGTATTTT. As protein: CASSRQASSTDTQYF.

The chain carries TRBV7-9 and TRBJ2-3; 9 nucleotides align to TRBD2. This CDR3 region has 15 residues. The V and J ends lost 4 bases and 2 bases, in that order; junction bases with no gene match: 4. From germline, CDR1 is SEHNR and CDR2 FQNEAQ (reference sequence). The CDR3, as DNA: TGTGCCAGCAGCTCCGGGACTAGCAACACAGATACGCAGTATTTT. Amino acids: CASSSGTSNTDTQYF.

This clone was recorded once. V is TRBV19 and J is TRBJ2-7; a possible D gene is TRBD1 (6 bases). Looked up from germline, CDR1 is LNHDA and CDR2 is SQIVND (reference sequence). V lost 5 bases and J lost 4, with 21 bases in between. This CDR3 is built from 16 residues. In nucleotides, the CDR3 is TGTGCCAGTAGTGCCCGATCCCCGGACAGACCATACGAGCAGTACTTC. This sequence encodes CASSARSPDRPYEQYF. The whole variable domain, remainder taken from reference TRBV19 and TRBJ2-7, is DGGITQSPKYLFRKEGQNVTLSCEQNLNHDAMYWYRQDPGQGLRLIYYSQIVNDFQKGDIAEGYSVSREKKESFPLTVTSAQKNPTAFYLCASSARSPDRPYEQYFGPGTRLTVT.

The chain joins TRBV18 to TRBJ2-1; TRBD1 matches at 9 bases. This CDR3 is built from 15 residues. With V trimmed by 4 bases and J by 8 bases, 9 bases remained unmatched. Germline CDR1 and CDR2: KGHSH and LQKENI. CDR3 nucleotides: TGTGCCAGCTCACGTCCGGGACAGGGAATTGATGAGCAGTTCTTC. It yields the protein CASSRPGQGIDEQFF.

This chain uses TRBV3-1 (or the pseudogene TRBV3-2) with TRBJ1-2; a weak D match, TRBD1 (5 bases). CDR1 and CDR2 from the germline V gene are LGHDT and YNNKEL (reference sequence). Trimming removed 6 bases from V and 9 bases from J, with 11 bases in between. The CDR3 totals 11 residues. CDR3 bases: TGTGCCAGCAGGTACGGGGGGAGCTACACCTTC. Its translation is CASRYGGSYTF.